This T cell receptor (beta chain) was identified in a study of CD8 T cells in ankylosing spondylitis. Whole-study results and caveats: CD8+ by phenotype, disease-linked clones were relatively rare in peripheral blood.

This clonotype was seen repeatedly, ten times or more. Its antigen is not identified. MiXCR was run by TCRdb on the 5' RACE reads, yielding one entry per CDR3 protein. Of about 240,000 distinct CDR3 sequences listed, about 10% are singletons. The CDR3 contains 17 residues. CDR1 is DFQATT, CDR2 SNEGSKA, per germline (reference sequence). The ends were cut back, 3 bases at V and 4 bases at J, with 21 bases in the middle. The sequencing input was blood, either unsorted or a sorted T cell fraction (not recorded which). The TCR originated in a male donor with ankylosing spondylitis or in good health (not recorded which). The J gene is TRBJ2-2, the V gene TRBV20-1, with D perhaps matching TRBD2 (6 bases). CDR3 sequence (DNA): TGCAGTGCTAGGGCGGTCGGCGGGGCCGAGGTCACCGGGGAGCTGTTTTTT. Its protein is CSARAVGGAEVTGELFF.